A single sample is the source of the 24 T cell receptor beta chains below, sequenced in a study of post-analysis software for immune sequencing data. The study's findings and limits: Five TRBV segments occurring more often in patients than controls included TRBV5-6, TRBV5-1 and TRBV20-1.

The antigens for these receptors are not known. Included in the TCR beta cDNA libraries were unique molecular identifiers. In TCRdb, the PCR reads were re-called with MiXCR into one record per CDR3 protein. The sample shows 740,000 or so distinct CDR3 sequences, approximately 57% of them seen only once. The sequenced material came from blood. These TCRs come from a girl aged 5 to 17 with multiple sclerosis.

This chain connects TRBV29-1 to TRBJ2-4; D may correspond to TRBD1 or TRBD2 (6 bases each). Trimming removed 6 bases from V and 5 bases from J, with 14 bases in between. The CDR3 consists of 13 residues. From germline, CDR1 is SQVTM and CDR2 ANQGSEA. In nucleotides, the CDR3 is TGCAGCGTCGCCGGGGGCCTCCAAAACATTCAGTACTTC. Encoded protein: CSVAGGLQNIQYF.

Concerning this clonotype: A read error may produce the germline difference seen at one junction end. The genes are TRBV10-3 and TRBJ2-3, with 7 bases aligning to TRBD2. Germline values: CDR1 ENHRY, CDR2 SYGVKD. The CDR3 is made up of 16 amino acids. In DNA form, the CDR3 reads TGTACCATCAGTGGATGGGCGGGGGAGATTTCAGATACGCAGTATTTT. It specifies CTISGWAGEISDTQYF.

To note about this clonotype: An end of the junction differs from the germline gene, which may be a read error. The V gene is TRBV12-3 or TRBV12-4, the J gene TRBJ2-7; 7 bases line up with TRBD2. The CDR3 length is 12 residues. CDR3 sequence reads: CAGSLAGHEQYF. DNA for the CDR3: TGTGCCGGCAGTTTAGCGGGCCACGAGCAGTACTTC.

The chain has TRBV15 and TRBJ2-4; TRBD1 is a possible D gene (6 bases). CDR1 is LNHNV and CDR2 is YYDKDF in the germline V gene (reference sequence). The CDR3 extends over 16 amino acids. Trimming removed 2 bases at V and 10 bases at J, with 21 bases between. The CDR3 region is CATSRSRMGHERIQYF. The DNA of the CDR3 is TGTGCCACCAGCAGATCCCGCATGGGACACGAAAGGATTCAGTACTTC.

In this sample, this clonotype turned up a few times. CDR3 nucleotide sequence: TGTGCCAGCAGCGGGGACCGAACAAACCTCCCTGAGACCCAGTACTTC. Protein sequence: CASSGDRTNLPETQYF. The rearrangement links TRBV6-5 to TRBJ2-5; D possibly matches TRBD1 or TRBD2 (5 bases each). This CDR3 region has 16 residues. The germline CDR1 and CDR2 sequences are MNHEY and SVGAGI. The V end lost 6 bases, the J end lost 5 bases, and 22 bases lay between the germline ends.

The V and J genes are TRBV7-2 and TRBJ2-3; D is undetermined. V was clipped by 5 bases and J by 2 bases, with 5 bases between them. CDR1 is SGHTA and CDR2 is FQGNSA in the germline V gene. This CDR3 region has 12 residues. CDR3: CASSILTDTQYF. The CDR3 coding sequence is TGTGCCAGCAGCATTCTCACAGATACGCAGTATTTT. The whole variable domain, filled in from reference TRBV7-2 and TRBJ2-3, reads GAGVSQSPSNKVTEKGKDVELRCDPISGHTALYWYRQSLGQGLEFLIYFQGNSAPDKSGLPSDRFSAERTGGSVSTLTIQRTQQEDSAVYLCASSILTDTQYFGPGTRLTVL.

The chain is built from TRBV5-1 and TRBJ2-3; a weak D match, TRBD2 (5 bases). Trimming pared 2 bases from V and 4 bases from J, leaving 20 bases between. Germline V gives CDR1 SGHRS, CDR2 YFSETQ. The CDR3 has 17 amino acids. CDR3 sequence reads: CASSFRIGPEEADTQYF. The CDR3, as DNA: TGCGCCAGCAGCTTCCGTATCGGGCCGGAGGAGGCAGATACGCAGTATTTT.

As for this clonotype: At one boundary the junction diverges from the germline segment, which might be a read error. This chain connects TRBV5-6 to TRBJ2-3; D is unclear. This CDR3 has 15 residues. Germline CDR1 reads SGHDT; CDR2 reads YYEEEE. CDR3 amino acids: CASSLGLVSTDTPYF. CDR3 DNA sequence: TGTGCCAGCAGCTTGGGACTTGTTAGCACAGATACGCCGTATTTT.

The V and J genes are TRBV20-1 and TRBJ1-5, with a tentative D call TRBD1 (5 bases). The V gene lost 3 bases and the J gene lost 2 bases, with 20 bases spanning the gap. The CDR3 sequence is 17 residues long. CDR1 DFQATT and CDR2 SNEGSKA come from the germline V gene (reference sequence). For the CDR3, the DNA is TGCAGTGCTAGTCACGGTGGGGGGTCGATCGGCAATCAGCCCCAGCATTTT. Translation: CSASHGGGSIGNQPQHF.

CDR3 sequence (DNA): TGTGCCAGCAGTGACTCCGCGGGAGCCCACACAGATACGCAGTATTTT. This codes for CASSDSAGAHTDTQYF. The chain couples TRBV6-4 to TRBJ2-3; 7 nucleotides align to TRBD2. Trimming took 0 bases from V and 2 from J; bases not matched to a gene: 5. CDR3 length: 16 residues. Germline assignment: CDR1 MRHNA and CDR2 SNTAGT.

This clonotype was seen only a few times. V gene TRBV4-1 combines with J gene TRBJ2-5; D perhaps matches TRBD2 (6 bases). The CDR3 totals 14 residues. V lost 1 base and J 5 bases, leaving 11 bases between the germline ends. Per the germline V gene, CDR1 is MGHRA and CDR2 is YSYEKL. The CDR3 is CASSQVTGSETQYF. As DNA, the CDR3 is TGCGCCAGCAGCCAAGTTACCGGGAGTGAGACCCAGTACTTC.

The chain links TRBV10-3 to TRBJ2-1, with 13 positions matching TRBD2. The CDR3 is made up of 14 amino acids. J was trimmed by 4 bases and V by 10 bases; bases with no gene match: 4. The germline gives CDR1 ENHRY, CDR2 SYGVKD. The CDR3 reads CATWTSGRYNEQFF. CDR3 in DNA: TGTGCCACGTGGACTAGCGGGAGATACAATGAGCAGTTCTTC.

The rearrangement joins TRBV20-1 to TRBJ2-7; 9 bases line up with TRBD1. The CDR3 is made up of 12 amino acids. Unmatched junction bases numbered 4, after V lost 5 bases and J lost 5 bases. Germline V lookup: CDR1 DFQATT, CDR2 SNEGSKA (reference sequence). The CDR3 region is CSAGTGYDEQYF. CDR3 coding DNA: TGCAGTGCTGGGACAGGGTATGACGAGCAGTACTTC.

The CDR3 nucleotides are TGTGCCAGCAGCGAATTAGGGACTGATTTTAACTATGGCTACACCTTC. Protein sequence: CASSELGTDFNYGYTF. The chain has TRBV6-1 and TRBJ1-2; TRBD1 is a possible D gene (5 bases). The CDR3 covers 16 residues. The V end lost 6 bases, the J end lost 1 base, and 18 bases lay between the germline ends. Per germline, CDR1 MNHNS and CDR2 SASEGT.

The sample holds a few counts of this clonotype. CDR3 bases: TGTGCCAGCAGCTTAGTTTCGCGGATCCAAGAGACCCAGTACTTC. The encoded protein is CASSLVSRIQETQYF. The chain links TRBV7-8 to TRBJ2-5; D gene ambiguous. Trimming cost V 1 base and J 1 base, with 10 bases left between them. From germline, CDR1 is SGHVS and CDR2 FQNEAQ. CDR3 length equals 15 residues.

The chain joins TRBV29-1 to TRBJ2-1; D uncertain. TRBJ2-4 explains the end of the DNA better; the J call may be wrong. The CDR3 is 11 amino acids. Germline CDR1 reads SQVTM; CDR2 reads ANQGSEA. The CDR3 DNA sequence: TGCAGCTCTTTGTCGATGGGAAGTCAGTACTTC. Translation gives CSSLSMGSQYF.

This clonotype occurred once. The rearrangement links TRBV5-1 to TRBJ2-7, with TRBD1 matching over 7 bases. With 7 bases clipped from V and 2 bases from J, the junction kept 12 bases outside the gene matches. Germline assignment: CDR1 SGHRS and CDR2 YFSETQ. CDR3 length: 15 residues. This CDR3 is CASGTGVQRTYEQYF. The CDR3 DNA reads TGCGCCAGCGGAACAGGGGTCCAGCGGACCTACGAGCAGTACTTC.

The rearrangement joins TRBV7-3 to TRBJ2-6; D ambiguous. V gave up 6 bases and J gave up 0 bases, with 12 bases separating them. The CDR3 length is 16 residues. CDR1 and CDR2 (germline): SGHTA, FQGTGA. The CDR3 reads CASRDQGSSGANVLTF. CDR3 bases: TGTGCCAGCAGGGACCAAGGTTCCTCTGGGGCCAACGTCCTGACTTTC.

This chain joins TRBV20-1 and TRBJ2-7; TRBD1 is a possible D gene (6 bases). The CDR3 sequence is 12 residues long. Trimming removed 6 bases from V and 6 bases from J, with 15 bases in between. Germline V CDR1 and CDR2: DFQATT, SNEGSKA (reference sequence). CDR3 nucleotides: TGCAGTGCCTCAAGGACAGTCGGCGAGCAGTACTTC. This codes for CSASRTVGEQYF.

The chain combines TRBV14 with TRBJ2-1; D possibly uses TRBD1 or TRBD2 (6 bases each). Germline V gives CDR1 SGHDN, CDR2 FVKESK. V lost 0 bases to trimming and J lost 5 bases, with 11 bases between them. The CDR3 runs to 15 residues. In DNA, the CDR3 is TGTGCCAGCAGCCAAGATTGGGGGGCTAACAATGAGCAGTTCTTC. Amino acid sequence: CASSQDWGANNEQFF.

CDR3 sequence (DNA): TGTGCCAGCAGCCCTGACAACATAGTACGGTCTGGGGCCAACGTCCTGACTTTC. Protein: CASSPDNIVRSGANVLTF. The V call is TRBV9, the J call TRBJ2-6; D is unclear. The length of the CDR3 is 18 residues. The germline V gene encodes CDR1 SGDLS and CDR2 YYNGEE. The V end was cut by 4 bases, the J end by 1 base, with 18 bases between.

The chain employs TRBV20-1 and TRBJ2-7; 9 bases match TRBD2. Unmatched junction bases numbered 12, after V lost 3 bases and J lost 3 bases. This CDR3 has 16 amino acids. Germline V gene data show CDR1 as DFQATT and CDR2 as SNEGSKA (reference sequence). As DNA, the CDR3 is TGCAGTGCTAGCGCACGACCTCGACTAGCGGTCTACGAGCAGTACTTC. Translating gives CSASARPRLAVYEQYF.

The rearrangement joins TRBV5-1 to TRBJ2-7, with D perhaps given as TRBD1 or TRBD2 (5 bases each). Trimming cost V 0 bases and J 3 bases, with 13 bases left between them. The CDR3 length is 15 residues. Germline V gives CDR1 SGHRS, CDR2 YFSETQ. The CDR3 sequence: CASSLARGDFYEQYF. CDR3 nucleotide sequence: TGCGCCAGCAGCTTGGCCCGAGGGGATTTCTACGAGCAGTACTTC.

The rearrangement joins TRBV10-3 to TRBJ2-7; D may be TRBD1 (5 bases). The CDR3 consists of 13 residues. CDR1 is ENHRY and CDR2 is SYGVKD in the germline V gene. V dropped 7 bases and J dropped 6 bases, with 16 bases sitting between them. The CDR3 DNA reads TGTGCCATCACCGACTCAAGGGGCGGCGAGCAGTACTTC. Translating gives CAITDSRGGEQYF.